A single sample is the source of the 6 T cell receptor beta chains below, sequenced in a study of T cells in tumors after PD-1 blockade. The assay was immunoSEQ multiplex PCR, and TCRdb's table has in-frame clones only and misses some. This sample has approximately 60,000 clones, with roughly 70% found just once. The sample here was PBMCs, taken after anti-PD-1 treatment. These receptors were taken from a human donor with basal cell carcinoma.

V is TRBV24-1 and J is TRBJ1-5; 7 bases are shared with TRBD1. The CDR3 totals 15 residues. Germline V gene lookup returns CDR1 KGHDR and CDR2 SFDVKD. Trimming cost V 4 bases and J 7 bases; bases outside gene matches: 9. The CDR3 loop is CATSDRRQGEQPQHF. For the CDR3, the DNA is TGTGCCACCAGTGACCGCCGACAGGGAGAACAGCCCCAGCATTTT.

In DNA, the CDR3 is TGTGCCAGCAGACAGGGGGCTCAGAACACTGAAGCTTTCTTT. This translates into CASRQGAQNTEAFF. The J gene is TRBJ1-1, the V gene TRBV6-5, with 9 bases fitting TRBD1. The CDR3 covers 14 residues. V gave up 6 bases and J gave up 1 base; unmatched junction bases: 3. CDR1 is MNHEY, CDR2 SVGAGI, per germline.

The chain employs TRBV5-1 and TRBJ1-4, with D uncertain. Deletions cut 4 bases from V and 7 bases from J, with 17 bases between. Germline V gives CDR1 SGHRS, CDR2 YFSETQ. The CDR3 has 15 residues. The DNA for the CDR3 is TGCGCCAGCAGCACCCTTAGCGGGATTGGTGAAAAACTGTTTTTT. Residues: CASSTLSGIGEKLFF.

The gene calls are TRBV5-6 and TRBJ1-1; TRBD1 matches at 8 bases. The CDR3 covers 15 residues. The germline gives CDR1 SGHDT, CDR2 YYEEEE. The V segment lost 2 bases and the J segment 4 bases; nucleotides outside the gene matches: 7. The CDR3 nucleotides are TGTGCCAGCAGCTTTTCCGGACAGGGACTCACTGAAGCTTTCTTT. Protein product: CASSFSGQGLTEAFF.

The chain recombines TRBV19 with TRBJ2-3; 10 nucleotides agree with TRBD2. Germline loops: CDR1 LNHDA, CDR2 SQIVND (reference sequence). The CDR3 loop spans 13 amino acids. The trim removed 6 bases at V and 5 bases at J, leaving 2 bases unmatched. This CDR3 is CASRTSGLDTQYF. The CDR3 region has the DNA TGTGCCAGTAGGACTAGCGGGCTAGATACGCAGTATTTT.

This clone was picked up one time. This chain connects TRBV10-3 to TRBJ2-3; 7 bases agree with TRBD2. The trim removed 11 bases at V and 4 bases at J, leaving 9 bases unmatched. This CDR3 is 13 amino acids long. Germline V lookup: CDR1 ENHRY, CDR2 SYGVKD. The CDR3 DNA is TGTGCCGGGGGTTTAGCGGGTGCAGATACGCAGTATTTT. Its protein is CAGGLAGADTQYF.